The 11 T cell receptor beta chains given below trace back to one sample, sequenced in a study of CXCR3-negative and CXCR3-positive naive CD8 T cells. All TRB cDNA libraries came from 5' RACE performed with UMI labels. Each CDR3 protein gets one entry in TCRdb, which reprocessed the 5' RACE reads and gives no DNA. This table holds 55,000 to 65,000 distinct CDR3 sequences. The sample comprised naive CXCR3- CD8+ T cells from blood. The sample's subset: CD45RO-CCR7+CD27+CD95- naive CD8+ T cells lacking CXCR3 (TNR3-). The origin of the receptors is a human donor in good health. Some clones in this sample may be carry-over from other donors' samples.

This sequence joins TRBV6-2 or TRBV6-3 and TRBJ2-7; the TRBD2 assignment by TCRdb is unverifiable without DNA. Per the germline V gene, CDR1 is MNHEY and CDR2 is SVGEGT. The CDR3 runs 15 residues. The CDR3 loop reads CASSDREGSSYEQYF.

This chain links TRBV29-1 with TRBJ2-5; TCRdb proposes TRBD1, but this gene call is untestable without DNA. The CDR3 runs 17 residues. Germline CDR1 and CDR2: SQVTM and ANQGSEA. Here the CDR3 reads CSVVPLSDKGKQETQYF.

The chain couples TRBV7-3 to TRBJ2-3; TCRdb picks TRBD2, but there is no DNA to check that call. The CDR3 has 15 residues. CDR1 is SGHTA, CDR2 FQGTGA, per germline. The CDR3 here is CASSLAGGATDTQYF.

The rearrangement joins TRBV13 to TRBJ1-1; TCRdb picks TRBD1, but there is no DNA to check that call. CDR1 PRHDT and CDR2 FYEKMQ come from the germline V gene (reference sequence). This CDR3 has 15 amino acids. The CDR3 here is CASSLLGVTDTEAFF.

The chain joins TRBV7-8 to TRBJ2-3; TCRdb indicates TRBD2, and absent DNA this call remains unverified. This CDR3 region has 16 residues. Looked up from germline, CDR1 is SGHVS and CDR2 is FQNEAQ. Here the CDR3 reads CASSLRLAGGEDTQYF.

This sequence joins TRBV5-1 and TRBJ2-5; without DNA, the TCRdb call of TRBD1 cannot be checked. Germline V CDR1 and CDR2: SGHRS, YFSETQ. CDR3 length: 14 residues. The chain's CDR3 is CASSLGSGAETQYF.

The rearrangement joins TRBV6-2 or TRBV6-3 to TRBJ2-7; absent DNA, TCRdb's TRBD1 call cannot be checked. The CDR3 spans 15 residues. Germline values: CDR1 MNHEY, CDR2 SVGEGT. CDR3 loop: CASSKLYRGSYEQYF.

This chain joins TRBV20-1 and TRBJ2-7; lacking DNA, the TRBD1 call made by TCRdb goes unchecked. CDR3 length: 15 amino acids. The germline V gene has CDR1 DFQATT and CDR2 SNEGSKA (reference sequence). CDR3 sequence: CSARATGGEPYEQYF.

The chain links TRBV5-1 to TRBJ2-5; TCRdb outputs TRBD2, but without DNA this stays unchecked. The V gene's germline CDR1 is SGHRS and CDR2 YFSETQ. CDR3 size: 16 residues. CDR3 residues: CASSLDTSGLPETQYF.

The rearrangement uses TRBV3-1 and TRBJ2-1; TCRdb returns TRBD1, unconfirmable since there is no DNA. CDR1 and CDR2 from the germline V gene are LGHDT and YNNKEL (reference sequence). This CDR3 is built from 15 residues. This chain's CDR3 is CASSPRTGGYNEQFF.

This rearrangement joins TRBV11-3 to TRBJ2-7; TCRdb's D gene call, TRBD1, goes unchecked for lack of DNA. The germline V gene encodes CDR1 SGHNT and CDR2 YENEEA. The CDR3 is made up of 11 amino acids. This CDR3 reads CASSTQGAQYF.